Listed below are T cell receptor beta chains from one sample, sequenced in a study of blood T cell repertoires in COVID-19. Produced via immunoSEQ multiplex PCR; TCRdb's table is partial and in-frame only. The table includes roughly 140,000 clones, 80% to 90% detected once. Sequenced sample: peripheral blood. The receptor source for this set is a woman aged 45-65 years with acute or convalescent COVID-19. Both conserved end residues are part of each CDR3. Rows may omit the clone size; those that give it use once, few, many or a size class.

CASSRLAGGAGSYNEQFF	.	TRBV2	TRBJ2-1
CASSLMTGGADEAFF	.	TRBV19	TRBJ1-1
CAAGEDRPKPQHF	once	TRBV28	TRBJ1-5
CASSIPPGRSWQPQHF	.	TRBV19	TRBJ1-5
CASSLTFQRGRGADTQYF	.	TRBV13	TRBJ2-3
CASSPQGGQTQETQYF	once	TRBV18	TRBJ2-5
CASSLRAYGYTF	.	TRBV28	TRBJ1-2
CASSPRLAGTTGELFF	.	TRBV7-3	TRBJ2-2
CASRQGTGTEAFF	once	TRBV27	TRBJ1-1
CASSQDRGLSAFF	.	TRBV3-1/TRBV3-2	TRBJ1-1
CASTHRAPGGEAFF	once	TRBV10-2	TRBJ1-1
CASSQDRLAGQDEQFF	once	TRBV3-1/TRBV3-2	TRBJ2-1
CASSQNAGTLNYGYTF	.	TRBV4-1	TRBJ1-2
CASSPYLAGGPYTQYF	.	TRBV7-2	TRBJ2-3
CAISESKSGDAQGTQYF	.	TRBV10-3	TRBJ2-5